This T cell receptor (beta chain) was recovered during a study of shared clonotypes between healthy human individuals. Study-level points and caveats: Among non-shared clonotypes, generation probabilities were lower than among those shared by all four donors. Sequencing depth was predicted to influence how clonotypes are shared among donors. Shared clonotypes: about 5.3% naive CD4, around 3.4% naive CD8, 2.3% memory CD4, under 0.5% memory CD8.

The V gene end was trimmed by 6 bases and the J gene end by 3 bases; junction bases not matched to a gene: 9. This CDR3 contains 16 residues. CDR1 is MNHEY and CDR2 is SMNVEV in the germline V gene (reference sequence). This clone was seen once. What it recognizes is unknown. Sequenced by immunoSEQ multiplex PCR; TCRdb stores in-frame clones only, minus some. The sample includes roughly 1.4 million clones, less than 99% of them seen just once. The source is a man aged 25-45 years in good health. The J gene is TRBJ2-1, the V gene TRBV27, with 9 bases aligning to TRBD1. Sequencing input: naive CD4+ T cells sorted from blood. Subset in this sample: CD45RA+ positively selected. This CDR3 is CASSNTGTGYYNEQFF. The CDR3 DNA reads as TGTGCCAGCAGCAATACCGGGACAGGGTACTACAATGAGCAGTTCTTC.